The 22 T cell receptor beta chains reported below all come from one sample, sequenced in a study of blood T cell repertoires in COVID-19. Method: immunoSEQ multiplex PCR; TCRdb's copy keeps in-frame clones and lacks some. Of some 20,000 clones in the sample, roughly 91% were seen once. Sequencing was carried out using peripheral blood. The receptor source for this set is a man between 65 and 85 years old with acute or convalescent COVID-19.

The chain uses TRBV3-1 (or the pseudogene TRBV3-2) and TRBJ1-6; D is ambiguous. V lost 0 bases and J 9 bases, leaving 6 bases between the germline ends. This CDR3 is 13 amino acids long. From germline, CDR1 is LGHDT and CDR2 YNNKEL (reference sequence). Written as DNA, the CDR3 is TGTGCCAGCAGCCAAGATCTCGGTTCACCCCTCCACTTT. Amino acids: CASSQDLGSPLHF.

This clone was seen more than once but under ten times. The chain has TRBV4-2 and TRBJ1-2; no clear D. Germline CDR1 reads LGHNA; CDR2 reads YNFKEQ. The V and J ends lost 1 base and 8 bases respectively, with 20 bases between them. The CDR3 length is 16 residues. The CDR3 DNA is TGTGCCAGCAGCCAAGTGGCGACTACCCGGGTGGGCGGCTACACCTTC. The encoded protein is CASSQVATTRVGGYTF.

This clone was counted once. The genes are TRBV15 and TRBJ1-5, with D perhaps matching TRBD1 (5 bases). V gave up 6 bases and J gave up 12 bases, with 15 bases separating them. Germline lookup yields CDR1 LNHNV and CDR2 YYDKDF (reference sequence). The CDR3 loop spans 12 amino acids. As DNA, the CDR3 is TGTGCCACCAGTCGGGCAGGGCTTAGCCAGCATTTT. Encoded protein: CATSRAGLSQHF.

This clone was recorded a few times. The V gene is TRBV19, the J gene TRBJ2-7; a possible D gene is TRBD1 (5 bases). This CDR3 is built from 13 residues. V was cut by 1 base and J by 2 bases, with 6 bases left in between. Germline CDR1 is LNHDA and CDR2 is SQIVND (reference sequence). CDR3 DNA: TGTGCCAGTAGTATAGGACAGCCCTACGAGCAGTACTTC. Encoded protein: CASSIGQPYEQYF.

The CDR3 DNA is TGTGCCAGCAGCTTGGGGGTAGCGGGACCTTACAATGAGCAGTTCTTC. It encodes CASSLGVAGPYNEQFF. The chain joins TRBV5-8 to TRBJ2-1; TRBD2 matches 8 bases. The V gene end was trimmed by 0 bases and the J gene end by 4 bases; junction bases not matched to a gene: 6. Germline V gene lookup returns CDR1 SGHTS and CDR2 YDEGEE. The CDR3 runs 16 residues.

CDR3 sequence (DNA): TGCGCCAGCAGCCCACTGGACAGGAGCACAGGGGAGCTGTTTTTT. Protein sequence: CASSPLDRSTGELFF. This chain uses TRBV5-1 with TRBJ2-2; 7 nucleotides align to TRBD1. The germline V gene encodes CDR1 SGHRS and CDR2 YFSETQ. The junction had 11 bases not matched to a gene; V was cut back by 4 bases and J by 8 bases. This CDR3 is 15 amino acids long.

J is TRBJ2-1 and V is TRBV14; TRBD2 matches at 10 bases. V shed 1 base, J shed 8 bases, and the junction held 8 bases outside the gene matches. Germline V gives CDR1 SGHDN, CDR2 FVKESK. The length of the CDR3 is 16 residues. The CDR3 region is CASSQVRTSGTDEQFF. CDR3 DNA sequence: TGTGCCAGCAGCCAAGTACGGACTAGCGGAACGGATGAGCAGTTCTTC.

A remark on this clone: Germline and junction disagree at one end, which may indicate a read error. The gene calls are TRBV18 and TRBJ1-3; tentatively, D is TRBD1 (5 bases). CDR1 and CDR2 (germline): KGHSH, LQKENI. There are 14 residues in the CDR3. The CDR3 nucleotides are TGTGCCAGCTCACCAGGGACTGATGGAAGCACCATATATTTT. Translated, it gives CASSPGTDGSTIYF. The full variable domain, completed using reference TRBV18 and TRBJ1-3, is NAGVMQNPRHLVRRRGQEARLRCSPMKGHSHVYWYRQLPEEGLKFMVYLQKENIIDESGMPKERFSAEFPKEGPSILRIQQVVRGDSAAYFCASSPGTDGSTIYFGEGSWLTVV.

This chain uses TRBV10-1 with TRBJ1-1; D possibly corresponds to TRBD1 (5 bases). The CDR3 covers 13 residues. Trimming shortened V by 2 bases and J by 3 bases, and 7 bases separated the two germline ends. The germline V gene has CDR1 WNHNN and CDR2 SYGVQD (reference sequence). The CDR3 region has the DNA TGCGCCAGCAGTGAGGGCAGGGACACTGAAGCTTTCTTT. It codes for CASSEGRDTEAFF.

The genes are TRBV5-1 and TRBJ1-6; no firm D call. There are 15 residues in the CDR3. Germline-derived CDR1 and CDR2 are SGHRS and YFSETQ. V was clipped by 0 bases and J by 10 bases, with 14 bases between them. This CDR3 is CASSLDGRVFSPLHF. The CDR3 DNA is TGCGCCAGCAGCTTGGACGGCCGGGTATTCTCACCCCTCCACTTT.

This chain connects TRBV11-2 to TRBJ2-3; 9 bases fit TRBD2. Germline V gene lookup returns CDR1 SGHAT and CDR2 FQNNGV. Losses at the gene ends were 0 bases for V and 2 bases for J; bases not matched to a gene: 12. The CDR3 length is 19 residues. CDR3 coding DNA: TGTGCCAGCAGCTTAGATGACCGGTACGGCGGGGGGGCCACAGATACGCAGTATTTT. Protein: CASSLDDRYGGGATDTQYF.

The chain uses TRBV28 and TRBJ2-1; D is possibly TRBD2 (7 bases). The V end was cut by 4 bases, the J end by 12 bases, with 25 bases between. Per the germline V gene, CDR1 is MDHEN and CDR2 is SYDVKM. The CDR3 consists of 16 residues. CDR3 sequence reads: CASSSGAAEGGVTQFF. DNA of the CDR3: TGTGCCAGCAGTTCAGGGGCCGCAGAGGGAGGGGTAACGCAGTTCTTC.

This chain uses TRBV19 with TRBJ2-3; 9 nucleotides line up with TRBD2. Unmatched junction bases numbered 3, after V lost 3 bases and J lost 2 bases. The CDR3 consists of 15 residues. Germline loops: CDR1 LNHDA, CDR2 SQIVND (reference sequence). The CDR3 coding sequence is TGTGCCAGTAGTATGGGCGGGAGGGTCACAGATACGCAGTATTTT. It translates to CASSMGGRVTDTQYF. The whole variable domain, remainder taken from reference TRBV19 and TRBJ2-3, is DGGITQSPKYLFRKEGQNVTLSCEQNLNHDAMYWYRQDPGQGLRLIYYSQIVNDFQKGDIAEGYSVSREKKESFPLTVTSAQKNPTAFYLCASSMGGRVTDTQYFGPGTRLTVL.

V gene TRBV9 combines with J gene TRBJ2-2; 8 bases fit TRBD2. The trim removed 4 bases at V and 5 bases at J, leaving 10 bases unmatched. This CDR3 is built from 16 residues. Germline CDR1 SGDLS, CDR2 YYNGEE. DNA of the CDR3: TGTGCCAGCAGCCCCCCCAGCGGGAGTGAAACCGGGGAGCTGTTTTTT. Its protein product is CASSPPSGSETGELFF.

V gene TRBV4-1 combines with J gene TRBJ1-1; possible D gene TRBD1, 6 bases. Germline assignment: CDR1 MGHRA and CDR2 YSYEKL. The CDR3 runs to 16 residues. V was shortened by 0 bases and J by 1 base, with 12 bases between the two germline ends. CDR3 loop: CASSQETTGSNTEAFF. The DNA for the CDR3 is TGCGCCAGCAGCCAAGAAACCACAGGGTCGAACACTGAAGCTTTCTTT.

This rearrangement joins TRBV6-1 to TRBJ1-5, with D unresolved. Germline CDR1 is MNHNS and CDR2 is SASEGT. Trimming took 5 bases from V and 4 from J, leaving 6 bases between them. The CDR3 runs to 12 residues. The CDR3 sequence: CASSRLNQPQHF. CDR3 bases: TGTGCCAGCAGTCGGTTAAATCAGCCCCAGCATTTT.

This rearrangement joins TRBV19 to TRBJ2-1; 13 bases line up with TRBD2. Per germline, CDR1 LNHDA and CDR2 SQIVND (reference sequence). This CDR3 region has 18 residues. V was pared by 10 bases and J by 0 bases, with 12 bases of the junction left unmatched. CDR3 region: CATGRTSGGQSSYNEQFF. CDR3 nucleotides: TGTGCCACCGGTAGGACTAGCGGGGGCCAGAGCTCCTACAATGAGCAGTTCTTC.

The chain combines TRBV5-1 with TRBJ1-3; D might be TRBD1 (6 bases). CDR3 length: 16 residues. Between the trimmed V and J ends, which lost 0 bases and 0 bases, there was a span of 10 bases. Germline V gives CDR1 SGHRS, CDR2 YFSETQ. The CDR3 region is CASSLAGHFSGNTIYF. In DNA form, the CDR3 reads TGCGCCAGCAGCTTGGCGGGACACTTCTCTGGAAACACCATATATTTT.

This sequence joins TRBV24-1 and TRBJ2-2; 14 nucleotides match TRBD2. Germline V gene lookup returns CDR1 KGHDR and CDR2 SFDVKD. The CDR3 is 17 amino acids. Germline trimming cut 6 bases from V and 3 bases from J; bases unmatched to any gene: 5. CDR3 nucleotides: TGTGCCACCAGTTTGACTAGCGGGAGGGCGGACACCGGGGAGCTGTTTTTT. Its protein product is CATSLTSGRADTGELFF.

The chain links TRBV20-1 to TRBJ2-3, with 9 positions matching TRBD2. V lost 3 bases to trimming and J lost 4 bases; unmatched junction nucleotides: 11. This CDR3 has 16 residues. Per the germline V gene, CDR1 is DFQATT and CDR2 is SNEGSKA (reference sequence). The CDR3 sequence is CSASPTSGLSADTQYF. The DNA for the CDR3 is TGCAGTGCTAGTCCGACTAGCGGCCTATCGGCAGATACGCAGTATTTT.

The V and J genes are TRBV7-2 and TRBJ2-7, with D tentatively TRBD2 (6 bases). Trimming cost V 1 base and J 1 base, with 11 bases left between them. The CDR3 is 15 residues long. In germline, CDR1 is SGHTA, CDR2 FQGNSA. The DNA of the CDR3 is TGTGCCAGCAGCTTAGGGGCGGGAAGGTCCTACGAGCAGTACTTC. This gives the protein CASSLGAGRSYEQYF. Supplemented by reference TRBV7-2 and TRBJ2-7, the full variable domain reads GAGVSQSPSNKVTEKGKDVELRCDPISGHTALYWYRQSLGQGLEFLIYFQGNSAPDKSGLPSDRFSAERTGGSVSTLTIQRTQQEDSAVYLCASSLGAGRSYEQYFGPGTRLTVT.

V gene TRBV4-3 combines with J gene TRBJ2-3, with 7 bases lining up with TRBD1. Germline trimming cut 1 base from V and 1 base from J; bases unmatched to any gene: 8. The CDR3 is made up of 17 amino acids. Germline CDR1 and CDR2: LGHNA and YSLEER. For the CDR3, the DNA is TGCGCCAGCAGCCAAGGGACAGGAGTGGGCGGCACAGATACGCAGTATTTT. Its protein product is CASSQGTGVGGTDTQYF.